This is a list of T cell receptor beta chains from one sample in a study of monozygotic twins with inflammatory bowel disease. TCRdb re-called the 5' RACE reads and gives one entry per CDR3 protein, without DNA. The record lists around 400,000 distinct CDR3 sequences, of which the ten most abundant hold less than 2.5%. Sequences were obtained from blood. These receptors were collected from a human donor with ulcerative colitis or Crohn's disease, or a healthy co-twin of an affected twin (not recorded which). Both conserved end residues are part of each CDR3.

>15|TRBJ2-7|TRBV6-1
CASRPFGDVGHEQYF
>12|TRBJ1-4|TRBV7-9
CASRPNEEKLFF
>13|TRBJ2-3|TRBV7-2
CASTLGYTDTQYF
>18|TRBJ2-3|TRBV5-8
CASSPGLAGVPSADTQYF
>15|TRBJ1-5|TRBV20-1
CSAPPPGSGNQPQHF
>14|TRBJ1-6|TRBV7-9
CASSLGQAREPLHF
>17|TRBJ2-7|TRBV11-2
CASSLVGGRTSVYEQYF
>19|TRBJ2-2|TRBV1
CTSSPLPIGASGDTGELFF
>15|TRBJ2-1|TRBV7-9
CASSPTSGGVDEQFF
>12|TRBJ2-7|TRBV20-1
CSARGAPREQYF